One and the same sample provided the 32 T cell receptor beta chains below, sequenced in a study of blood T cell repertoires in COVID-19. Produced via immunoSEQ multiplex PCR; TCRdb's table is partial and in-frame only. The sample has more than 100,000 clones; around 90% are singletons. Material for sequencing was peripheral blood. These receptors all stem from a woman aged 80 or over in a cohort sampled during active COVID-19.

This chain uses TRBV6-5 with TRBJ1-1; D perhaps matches TRBD1 (5 bases). Germline CDR1 reads MNHEY; CDR2 reads SVGAGI. V lost 6 bases, J lost 0 bases, and 14 bases lay in between. CDR3 length: 15 amino acids. The CDR3 DNA reads as TGTGCCAGCAGCTCCCCGGGGGGATTGAACACTGAAGCTTTCTTT. Translated: CASSSPGGLNTEAFF.

The chain is built from TRBV25-1 and TRBJ2-1; D might be TRBD2 (6 bases). V was pared by 8 bases and J by 5 bases, with 16 bases between. This CDR3 region has 14 residues. The germline V gene encodes CDR1 MGHDK and CDR2 SYGVNS. CDR3: CASFRVGGDNEQFF. The CDR3 region has the DNA TGTGCCAGCTTTAGGGTGGGAGGTGACAATGAGCAGTTCTTC.

J is TRBJ1-2 and V is TRBV11-2; D might be TRBD1 (5 bases). Germline CDR1 and CDR2: SGHAT and FQNNGV. V was pared by 3 bases and J by 7 bases, with 12 bases between. The CDR3 consists of 13 residues. CDR3 sequence reads: CASSLGQGLGYTF. CDR3 in DNA: TGTGCCAGCAGCTTGGGGCAGGGCCTTGGCTACACCTTC.

The chain links TRBV28 to TRBJ1-5, with 7 nucleotides matching TRBD1. Germline loops: CDR1 MDHEN, CDR2 SYDVKM. The CDR3 consists of 13 residues. V lost 10 bases, J lost 6 bases, and 9 bases stayed unmatched. CDR3 in amino acids: CATHRQGGQPQHF. Here the CDR3 DNA reads TGTGCCACCCATCGACAGGGCGGTCAGCCCCAGCATTTT.

The rearrangement uses TRBV6-1 and TRBJ2-7, with TRBD2 identical over 8 bases. The V gene's germline CDR1 is MNHNS and CDR2 SASEGT. The CDR3 length is 16 residues. V lost 3 bases to trimming and J lost 1 base; unmatched junction nucleotides: 8. The CDR3 spells CASSDRGLAGSYEQYF. CDR3 DNA: TGTGCCAGCAGTGATCGAGGCCTAGCGGGTTCCTACGAGCAGTACTTC.

The V gene is TRBV11-2, the J gene TRBJ2-7, with D perhaps matching TRBD2 (7 bases). The CDR3 has 17 amino acids. The ends were cut back, 3 bases at V and 1 base at J, with 19 bases in the middle. Per the germline V gene, CDR1 is SGHAT and CDR2 is FQNNGV. The CDR3 protein is CASSLSAPGGVSYEQYF. CDR3 bases: TGTGCCAGCAGCTTGTCGGCGCCGGGGGGCGTATCCTACGAGCAGTACTTC.

The DNA for the CDR3 is TGTGCCAGTAGAACAGGGGCTTCACCCCTCCACTTT. Its protein is CASRTGASPLHF. The chain carries TRBV19 and TRBJ1-6, with 7 bases matching TRBD1. V was pared by 6 bases and J by 9 bases, with 2 bases of the junction left unmatched. The CDR3 is 12 amino acids. The germline gives CDR1 LNHDA, CDR2 SQIVND (reference sequence).

J is TRBJ1-1 and V is TRBV7-3, with 8 bases identical to TRBD1. The CDR3 has 12 residues. After removal of 5 bases from V and 7 bases from J, the junction contained 3 bases not matched to a gene. From germline, CDR1 is SGHTA and CDR2 FQGTGA. The CDR3 sequence is CASSLGQGEAFF. DNA of the CDR3: TGTGCCAGCAGCCTCGGACAGGGTGAAGCTTTCTTT.

The J gene is TRBJ2-2, the V gene TRBV5-4; 9 nucleotides align to TRBD1. CDR3 length: 16 amino acids. V trimming: 2 bases; J trimming: 5 bases; junction bases outside the gene matches: 7. Germline V gives CDR1 SGHNT, CDR2 YYREEE (reference sequence). Here the CDR3 DNA reads TGTGCCAGCAGCTTATTTACAGGGGGCGAGACCGGGGAGCTGTTTTTT. Its protein product is CASSLFTGGETGELFF.

The chain employs TRBV6-5 and TRBJ1-2; no clear D gene. CDR3 length: 14 amino acids. The germline CDR1 and CDR2 sequences are MNHEY and SVGAGI. Between the trimmed V and J ends, which lost 5 bases and 4 bases, there was a span of 14 bases. CDR3 nucleotides: TGTGCCAGCAGTCCCAGTGGTGCAACCTATGGCTACACCTTC. Amino acids: CASSPSGATYGYTF.

This CDR3 reads CASSAQGQAVLNQPQHF. CDR3 nucleotide sequence: TGTGCCAGCAGTGCCCAGGGACAGGCCGTACTCAATCAGCCCCAGCATTTT. V is TRBV6-1 and J is TRBJ1-5, with 8 bases aligning to TRBD1. The germline V gene has CDR1 MNHNS and CDR2 SASEGT. The V segment lost 4 bases and the J segment 3 bases; nucleotides outside the gene matches: 11. CDR3 length equals 17 residues.

This chain connects TRBV20-1 to TRBJ2-6; 8 nucleotides match TRBD1. Germline assignment: CDR1 DFQATT and CDR2 SNEGSKA (reference sequence). With V trimmed by 3 bases and J by 2 bases, 6 bases remained unmatched. The CDR3 contains 16 residues. CDR3 bases: TGCAGTGCTAGTACCTCGACAGGGGCTGGGGCCAACGTCCTGACTTTC. Its protein is CSASTSTGAGANVLTF.

The rearrangement links TRBV6-5 to TRBJ1-4; 7 bases align to TRBD1. CDR1 is MNHEY, CDR2 SVGAGI, per germline. The CDR3 extends over 14 amino acids. After removal of 5 bases from V and 5 bases from J, the junction contained 5 bases not matched to a gene. This chain's CDR3 is CASSRTGLNEKLFF. The CDR3 nucleotides read TGTGCCAGCAGTAGGACAGGCCTGAATGAAAAACTGTTTTTT.

The chain is built from TRBV21-1 and TRBJ1-1. TRBV21-1 is a pseudogene. The CDR3 sequence is 16 residues long. CDR3 bases: TGTGCCAGCAGCAAAGAGGGAGGTAAGGTTACGTTGGAAGCTTTCTTT. It codes for CASSKEGGKVTLEAFF.

V usage is TRBV6-4 and J usage is TRBJ1-2, with 9 bases that match TRBD1. This CDR3 has 14 amino acids. Germline V gene data show CDR1 as MRHNA and CDR2 as SNTAGT. The junction had 8 bases not matched to a gene; V was cut back by 4 bases and J by 8 bases. The CDR3 spells CASSGPGQGRGYTF. CDR3 nucleotide sequence: TGTGCCAGCAGTGGACCGGGACAGGGCCGCGGCTACACCTTC.

About this clone: One end of the junction does not line up with germline, which may come from a read error. The chain joins TRBV5-4 to TRBJ1-2, with 7 nucleotides matching TRBD1. CDR3 length: 15 residues. Germline values: CDR1 SGHNT, CDR2 YYREEE (reference sequence). The CDR3: CASSFSGTANCGYTF. The CDR3 DNA sequence: TGTGCCAGCAGCTTTTCCGGGACAGCTAACTGTGGCTACACCTTC.

The rearrangement links TRBV18 to TRBJ2-7; no clear D gene. V shed 6 bases and J shed 1 base, with 16 bases lying between them. CDR1 KGHSH and CDR2 LQKENI come from the germline V gene. The CDR3 runs to 15 residues. The CDR3 DNA sequence: TGTGCCAGCTCCCGGGTCCGGGTCTCTTCCTACGAGCAGTACTTC. It yields the protein CASSRVRVSSYEQYF.

V gene TRBV7-3 combines with J gene TRBJ1-2; 9 bases are shared with TRBD1. This CDR3 is built from 15 residues. Germline CDR1 and CDR2: SGHTA and FQGTGA. V was pared by 5 bases and J by 3 bases, with 7 bases of the junction left unmatched. The CDR3 sequence is CASSPGQGKDYGYTF. CDR3 DNA sequence: TGTGCCAGCAGCCCGGGACAGGGAAAAGACTATGGCTACACCTTC.

The V call is TRBV19, the J call TRBJ2-1, with 8 bases lining up with TRBD2. Germline CDR1 LNHDA, CDR2 SQIVND (reference sequence). This CDR3 comprises 16 residues. J lost 5 bases, V lost 5 bases, and 11 bases had no gene match. The CDR3 DNA reads as TGTGCCAGTAGTGGACAGAGAGCGGGAGAGAACAATGAGCAGTTCTTC. Translated: CASSGQRAGENNEQFF.

The rearrangement links TRBV2 to TRBJ2-1, with 7 nucleotides matching TRBD1. CDR1 and CDR2 from the germline V gene are SNHLY and FYNNEI. The V segment lost 5 bases and the J segment 8 bases; nucleotides outside the gene matches: 9. The length of the CDR3 is 14 residues. The DNA of the CDR3 is TGTGCCAGCAGTCCTGGACAGGTATACGATGAGCAGTTCTTC. Encoded protein: CASSPGQVYDEQFF.

This clone was seen just once. The chain couples TRBV2 to TRBJ1-6, with TRBD1 identical over 7 bases. This CDR3 spans 13 amino acids. Trimming took 11 bases from V and 6 from J; bases not matched to a gene: 7. Looked up from germline, CDR1 is SNHLY and CDR2 is FYNNEI. CDR3 region: CAGLGQINSPLHF. The CDR3 DNA sequence: TGTGCCGGGCTGGGACAGATTAATTCACCCCTCCACTTT.

The chain joins TRBV19 to TRBJ2-5; no definite D call. V lost 6 bases to trimming and J lost 4 bases, with 15 bases between them. Germline CDR1 and CDR2: LNHDA and SQIVND (reference sequence). This CDR3 spans 14 amino acids. The CDR3 region is CASSQPGHGETQYF. In DNA, the CDR3 is TGTGCCAGTAGCCAGCCGGGTCATGGAGAGACCCAGTACTTC.

The chain recombines TRBV7-2 with TRBJ2-2, with D possibly matching TRBD2 (5 bases). In germline, CDR1 is SGHTA, CDR2 FQGNSA. Trimming took 7 bases from V and 5 from J, leaving 20 bases between them. The CDR3 spans 16 residues. CDR3 loop: CASTQLVGPGTGELFF. The CDR3 region has the DNA TGTGCCAGCACCCAACTGGTAGGGCCGGGAACCGGGGAGCTGTTTTTT.

This clone was seen once. The chain joins TRBV19 to TRBJ2-2; 8 bases are a match to TRBD2. J gave up 5 bases and V 5 bases, and 16 bases lay outside the gene matches. The CDR3 is 18 amino acids. The germline gives CDR1 LNHDA, CDR2 SQIVND (reference sequence). CDR3 sequence: CASSGRSRAGVRTGELFF. The CDR3 nucleotides are TGTGCCAGTAGTGGGCGATCTCGAGCGGGAGTCCGTACCGGGGAGCTGTTTTTT. The whole variable domain, filled in from reference TRBV19 and TRBJ2-2, reads DGGITQSPKYLFRKEGQNVTLSCEQNLNHDAMYWYRQDPGQGLRLIYYSQIVNDFQKGDIAEGYSVSREKKESFPLTVTSAQKNPTAFYLCASSGRSRAGVRTGELFFGEGSRLTVL.

The CDR3 nucleotides are TGTGCCAGCAGCCTGGGACAGCCTGGCACCGGGGAGCTGTTTTTT. It yields the protein CASSLGQPGTGELFF. The chain uses TRBV7-6 and TRBJ2-2, with TRBD1 identical over 7 bases. CDR3 length: 15 amino acids. Per germline, CDR1 SGHVS and CDR2 FNYEAQ. The V segment lost 5 bases and the J segment 4 bases; nucleotides outside the gene matches: 7.

In this sample, this clone turned up once. The gene calls are TRBV6-5 and TRBJ2-7; a possible D gene is TRBD1 (6 bases). The V and J ends lost 4 bases and 1 base respectively, with 8 bases between them. This CDR3 is built from 13 residues. In germline, CDR1 is MNHEY, CDR2 SVGAGI. For the CDR3, the DNA is TGTGCCAGCAGTTCCCAGGGGTCCTACGAGCAGTACTTC. This gives the protein CASSSQGSYEQYF.

The V gene is TRBV18, the J gene TRBJ2-3; D is possibly TRBD2 (6 bases). Germline V gives CDR1 KGHSH, CDR2 LQKENI. Trimming took off 3 bases at V and 5 bases at J, with 15 bases between the two ends. The length of the CDR3 is 15 residues. Here the CDR3 DNA reads TGTGCCAGCTCACCGCCGGTGCGGGAATTAGATACGCAGTATTTT. It translates to CASSPPVRELDTQYF.

The rearrangement joins TRBV5-4 to TRBJ2-7; D may be TRBD1 (5 bases). The CDR3 contains 15 residues. Germline CDR1 reads SGHNT; CDR2 reads YYREEE (reference sequence). The V end lost 4 bases, the J end lost 0 bases, and 14 bases lay between the germline ends. The CDR3 loop is CASSPKGKGSYEQYF. In DNA, the CDR3 is TGTGCCAGCAGCCCAAAGGGGAAGGGCTCCTACGAGCAGTACTTC.

The chain has TRBV7-9 and TRBJ1-2; 9 bases are shared with TRBD1. This CDR3 contains 14 residues. V shed 5 bases, J shed 8 bases, and the junction held 9 bases outside the gene matches. Per germline, CDR1 SEHNR and CDR2 FQNEAQ (reference sequence). The CDR3 nucleotides are TGTGCCAGCAGCCCCTCCGGGACAGGGTTAGGCTACACCTTC. This codes for CASSPSGTGLGYTF.

The gene calls are TRBV30 and TRBJ2-7; TRBD2 is a possible D gene (5 bases). This CDR3 region has 11 residues. Trimming pared 3 bases from V and 9 bases from J, leaving 12 bases between. Germline loops: CDR1 GTSNPN, CDR2 SVGIG (reference sequence). The CDR3 is CAWRYSSGQYF. CDR3 DNA sequence: TGTGCCTGGAGGTACAGCAGCGGGCAGTACTTC.

The J gene is TRBJ1-5, the V gene TRBV24-1; 9 bases fit TRBD1. Trimming cost V 4 bases and J 6 bases; bases outside gene matches: 18. The germline gives CDR1 KGHDR, CDR2 SFDVKD. The CDR3 loop spans 19 amino acids. CDR3 sequence reads: CATSEHRGQVGCRSQPQHF. CDR3 coding DNA: TGTGCCACCAGTGAACACAGGGGGCAGGTAGGATGTCGTAGTCAGCCCCAGCATTTT.

The chain links TRBV7-2 to TRBJ2-7; TRBD2 aligns across 9 bases. Germline V gene data show CDR1 as SGHTA and CDR2 as FQGNSA. The CDR3 runs to 14 residues. J gave up 1 base and V 3 bases, and 1 base lay outside the gene matches. The CDR3 DNA reads TGTGCCAGCAGCTTGACTAGCGGTTCCTACGAGCAGTACTTC. Amino acid sequence: CASSLTSGSYEQYF.